This is a list of T cell receptor beta chains from one sample in a study of Ad26.COV2.S vaccination and SARS-CoV-2 variants. Clones were sequenced by immunoSEQ multiplex PCR, and TCRdb holds only the in-frame ones, with some missing. In the table there are approximately 300,000 clones, about 85% of which are singletons. The material sequenced was peripheral blood, taken in a trial of Ad26.COV2.S vaccine versus placebo. The receptors originated from a person between 18 and 65 years old who received the Ad26.COV2.S COVID-19 vaccine or a placebo. The CDR3 runs from the conserved cysteine through the conserved F or W. Each record gives: J gene, clone size, V gene, D gene, CDR3 DNA, CDR3 protein. A D gene is named only where the DNA matches it firmly. The size of a clone is reported for some rows only, either as once, few or many, or as a class for expanded clones.

TRBJ1-4 | . | TRBV2 | TRBD1 | TGTGCCAGCAACCGGGACAGTAATGAAAAACTGTTTTTT | CASNRDSNEKLFF
TRBJ2-6 | . | TRBV3-1/TRBV3-2 | . | TGTGCCAGCAGCCAAGTTAGCTACTCTGGGGCCAACGTCCTGACTTTC | CASSQVSYSGANVLTF
TRBJ2-7 | few | TRBV5-1 | . | TGCGCCAGCAGGTCGAATTACGAGCAGTACTTC | CASRSNYEQYF
TRBJ1-5 | . | TRBV19 | . | TGTGCCAGTAGTACCCCAGGGGGCAATCAGCCCCAGCATTTT | CASSTPGGNQPQHF
TRBJ2-6 | . | TRBV11-3 | . | TGTGCCAGCAGCTTCTCGGGGACGGTCTCTGGGGCCAACGTCCTGACTTTC | CASSFSGTVSGANVLTF
TRBJ1-4 | . | TRBV12-3/TRBV12-4 | . | TGTGCCAGCAGCCACAAGACAGAAATCGAGTTT | CASSHKTEIEF
TRBJ2-7 | . | TRBV2 | . | TGTGCCAGCAGCCCCCAGGGCGCACGATACGAGCAGTACTTC | CASSPQGARYEQYF
TRBJ1-2 | few | TRBV28 | . | TGTGCCAGCAGATTAACCGGACAGTTTGGTGGCTACACCTTC | CASRLTGQFGGYTF
TRBJ2-5 | . | TRBV19 | . | TGTGCCAGTAGTAATAGCGGACAAGAGACCCAGTACTTC | CASSNSGQETQYF
TRBJ2-5 | . | TRBV7-9 | . | TGTGCCAGCAGCTTTCTCGGCGCGACAGAAGGGGTGTACCAAGAGACCCAGTACTTC | CASSFLGATEGVYQETQYF
TRBJ1-2 | . | TRBV12-3/TRBV12-4 | . | TGTGCCAGCAGCGAGCGACGGATCTATGGCTACACCTTC | CASSERRIYGYTF
TRBJ1-2 | . | TRBV3-1/TRBV3-2 | TRBD1 | TGTGCCAGCAGCCGAAACGGACAGGGGGTAGTCACCTTC | CASSRNGQGVVTF
TRBJ2-1 | few | TRBV3-1/TRBV3-2 | . | TGTGCCAGCAGCCCTCTTAGGGGGTGGAGCAATGAGCAGTTCTTC | CASSPLRGWSNEQFF
TRBJ2-7 | . | TRBV30 | . | TGTGCCTGGAGTGTAGGGCACTCCTACGAGCAGTACTTC | CAWSVGHSYEQYF
TRBJ2-5 | . | TRBV27 | . | TGTGCCAGCAGGGGTAGCGGAGAGACCCAGTACTTC | CASRGSGETQYF
TRBJ1-6 | once | TRBV4-2 | TRBD1 | TGTGCCAGCAGCCTTCATGGGACAGGCGGAGATTCACCCCTCCACTTT | CASSLHGTGGDSPLHF
TRBJ1-5 | . | TRBV7-9 | . | TGTGCCAGCAGCGGCCGGGCCCAAGGGCCCCAGCATTTT | CASSGRAQGPQHF
TRBJ2-3 | once | TRBV9 | TRBD1 | TGTGCCAGCAGCGGCGCCGGGACAGGGCTCTCCTCCCGACAGTATTTT | CASSGAGTGLSSRQYF
TRBJ1-2 | . | TRBV2 | . | TGTGCCAGCAGTTCCGGGACAACGGGCTATGGCTACACCTTC | CASSSGTTGYGYTF
TRBJ1-2 | . | TRBV21-1 | . | TGTGCCAGCAGCAAGGGGGACACAGACCCATATGGCTACACCTTC | CASSKGDTDPYGYTF
TRBJ2-7 | . | TRBV5-1 | TRBD2 | TGCGCCAGCAGCATACTAGCGGGGGGGACCTACGAGCAGTACTTC | CASSILAGGTYEQYF
TRBJ2-1 | . | TRBV11-2 | TRBD2 | TGTGCCAGCAGCTCCCTCGGCGGGGGATACTACAATGAGCAGTTCTTC | CASSSLGGGYYNEQFF
TRBJ1-4 | . | TRBV7-9 | . | TGTGCCAGCAGCTTGGGGGCCGGTAATGAAAAACTGTTTTTT | CASSLGAGNEKLFF
TRBJ2-5 | once | TRBV7-9 | . | TGTGCCAGCAGCTTACAGGGAGATTCGGAGACCCAGTACTTC | CASSLQGDSETQYF
TRBJ2-5 | . | TRBV24-1 | . | TGTGCCACCAGTGATCCCCTTAAGGGTTCTGAGACCCAGTACTTC | CATSDPLKGSETQYF
TRBJ2-7 | . | TRBV6-1 | . | TGTGCCAGCAGTGATGGTTACGAGCAGTACTTC | CASSDGYEQYF
TRBJ2-1 | . | TRBV7-3 | . | TGTGCCAGCAGCGCTACAGGGAGGAATGAGCAGTTCTTC | CASSATGRNEQFF
TRBJ1-2 | . | TRBV11-2 | . | TGTGCCAGCAGCTTATCCGTGGGAATGGATGGCTACACCTTC | CASSLSVGMDGYTF
TRBJ2-5 | once | TRBV13 | . | TGTGCCAGCAGCCCACGGGGGCAGGGGTTAGAGACCCAGTACTTC | CASSPRGQGLETQYF
TRBJ2-7 | few | TRBV3-1/TRBV3-2 | TRBD2 | TGTGCCAGCAGCCAGGGAGGGAAACCTTTC | CASSQGGKPF
TRBJ1-5 | . | TRBV7-2 | . | TGTGCCAGCAGCTTAATCGGGCAAGTCAATCAGCCCCAGCATTTT | CASSLIGQVNQPQHF
TRBJ2-7 | . | TRBV5-8 | . | TGTGCCAGCAGCTTGCTATCGGGTGAGCAGTACTTC | CASSLLSGEQYF
TRBJ2-2 | . | TRBV6-5 | . | TGTGCCAGCAGTTACCTCAGGGGGAACACCGGGGAGCTGTTTTTT | CASSYLRGNTGELFF
TRBJ1-2 | . | TRBV10-3 | . | TGTGCCATCAGTGACGGGAGCGGTGGCTACACCTTC | CAISDGSGGYTF
TRBJ1-5 | . | TRBV28 | . | TGTGCCAGCAGTTTCGGGGGGGGAGGCAATCAGCCCCAGCATTTT | CASSFGGGGNQPQHF
TRBJ2-5 | . | TRBV6-1 | . | TGTGCCAGCAGTGAAGCCCCGGACTGGGAGACCCAGTACTTC | CASSEAPDWETQYF
TRBJ2-3 | . | TRBV5-1 | . | TGCGCCAGCAGCCTAGGATCCGCAGATACGCAGTATTTT | CASSLGSADTQYF
TRBJ2-7 | . | TRBV6-6 | . | TGTGCCAGCAGTTCTTCAGACACCTACGGGGAGCAGTACTTC | CASSSSDTYGEQYF
TRBJ2-7 | . | TRBV11-2 | TRBD1 | TGTGCCAGCAGCCCCAGGGACAGGGGGCGGTACGAGCAGTACTTC | CASSPRDRGRYEQYF
TRBJ2-1 | . | TRBV7-2 | TRBD2 | TGTGCCAGCAGCCCACATAGCGGGGGGGCCTATGAGCAGTTCTTC | CASSPHSGGAYEQFF
TRBJ1-6 | . | TRBV28 | TRBD1 | TGTGCCAGCAGCCTCCGGGCGGGACAGGACCATTCACCCCTCCACTTT | CASSLRAGQDHSPLHF
TRBJ2-1 | . | TRBV9 | . | TGTGCCAGCAGCGCCCGCTGGCGGGGAAGCCCTTCCTACAATGAGCAGTTCTTC | CASSARWRGSPSYNEQFF
TRBJ2-7 | . | TRBV6-6 | . | TGTGCCAGCGGGGAGAGCTCCTACGAGCAGTACTTC | CASGESSYEQYF